The entry that follows covers one T cell receptor beta chain sequence. The repertoire was sequenced with immunoSEQ multiplex PCR; TCRdb's copy has only in-frame clones and lacks some. The sample holds about 380,000 clones, about 88% seen once. Trimming took 0 bases from V and 5 from J, leaving 5 bases between them. CDR3 length: 14 residues. The V gene's germline CDR1 is MNHEY and CDR2 SVGAGI. These data are taken from a study of blood T cell repertoires in COVID-19. Study-wide context: T cells, B-cell-depleted T cells, or PBMCs supplied cDNA or gDNA.

V gene TRBV6-5 combines with J gene TRBJ1-6; no reliable D call. Input material: PBMCs or T cells enriched from blood (not recorded which). The TCR sequence derives from a woman aged 25 to 39 who had recovered from COVID-19. In nucleotides, the CDR3 is TGTGCCAGCAGTTACTCTGGCAATAATTCACCCCTCCACTTT. Its translation: CASSYSGNNSPLHF.